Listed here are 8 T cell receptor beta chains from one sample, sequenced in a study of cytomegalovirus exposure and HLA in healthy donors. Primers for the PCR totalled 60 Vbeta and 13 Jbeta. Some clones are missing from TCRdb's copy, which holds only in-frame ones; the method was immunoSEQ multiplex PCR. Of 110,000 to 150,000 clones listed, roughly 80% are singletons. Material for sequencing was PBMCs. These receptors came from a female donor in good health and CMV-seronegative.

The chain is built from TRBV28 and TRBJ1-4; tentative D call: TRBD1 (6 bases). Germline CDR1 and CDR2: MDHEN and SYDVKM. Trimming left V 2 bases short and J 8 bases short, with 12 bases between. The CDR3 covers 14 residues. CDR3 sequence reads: CASSLTRGGEKLFF. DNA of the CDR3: TGTGCCAGCAGTTTAACCAGGGGCGGCGAAAAACTGTTTTTT.

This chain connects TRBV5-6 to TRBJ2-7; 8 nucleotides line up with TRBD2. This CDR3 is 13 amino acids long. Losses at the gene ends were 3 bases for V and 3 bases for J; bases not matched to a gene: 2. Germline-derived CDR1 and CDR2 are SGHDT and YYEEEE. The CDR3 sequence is CASSSGLDYEQYF. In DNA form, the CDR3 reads TGTGCCAGCAGCTCGGGACTAGACTACGAGCAGTACTTC.

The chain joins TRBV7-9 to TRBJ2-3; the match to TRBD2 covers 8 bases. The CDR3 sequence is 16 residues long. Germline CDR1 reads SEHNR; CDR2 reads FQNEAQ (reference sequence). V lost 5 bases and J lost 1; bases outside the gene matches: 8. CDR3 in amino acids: CASSLSGRGGTDTQYF. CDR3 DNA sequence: TGTGCCAGCAGCCTAAGCGGGAGAGGCGGCACAGATACGCAGTATTTT.

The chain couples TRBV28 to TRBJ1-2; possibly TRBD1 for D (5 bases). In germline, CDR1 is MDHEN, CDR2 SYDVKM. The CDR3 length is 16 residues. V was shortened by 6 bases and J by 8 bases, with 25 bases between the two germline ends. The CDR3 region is CASSNAGQGGSGGYTF. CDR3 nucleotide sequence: TGTGCCAGCAGCAATGCCGGGCAGGGAGGTTCCGGCGGCTACACCTTC.

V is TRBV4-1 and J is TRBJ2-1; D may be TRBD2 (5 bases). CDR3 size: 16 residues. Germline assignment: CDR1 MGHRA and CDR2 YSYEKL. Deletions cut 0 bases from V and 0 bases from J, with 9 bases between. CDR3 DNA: TGCGCCAGCAGCCAAGAACAAGCGGACTCCTACAATGAGCAGTTCTTC. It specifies CASSQEQADSYNEQFF.

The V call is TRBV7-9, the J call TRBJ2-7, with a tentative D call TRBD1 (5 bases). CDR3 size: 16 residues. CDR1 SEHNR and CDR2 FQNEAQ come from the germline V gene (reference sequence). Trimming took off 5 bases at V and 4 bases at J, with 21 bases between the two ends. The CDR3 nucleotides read TGTGCCAGCAGCCTTCGACAGTTAGTTAAAATTTACGAGCAGTACTTC. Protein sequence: CASSLRQLVKIYEQYF.

The CDR3 DNA is TGTGCCAGCAGTTACGGCCTCGGGTCTGGAAACACCATATATTTT. Translated: CASSYGLGSGNTIYF. V is TRBV6-5 and J is TRBJ1-3; no clear D. Germline lookup yields CDR1 MNHEY and CDR2 SVGAGI. The ends were cut back, 2 bases at V and 1 base at J, with 9 bases in the middle. The CDR3 runs to 15 residues.

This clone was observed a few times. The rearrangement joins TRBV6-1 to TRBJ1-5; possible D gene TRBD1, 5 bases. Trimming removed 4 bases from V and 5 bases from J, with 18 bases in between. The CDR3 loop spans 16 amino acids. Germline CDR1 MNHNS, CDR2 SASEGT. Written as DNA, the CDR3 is TGTGCCAGCAGTGCGGGGGGAGTCCGGGTCTATCAGCCCCAGCATTTT. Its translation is CASSAGGVRVYQPQHF.